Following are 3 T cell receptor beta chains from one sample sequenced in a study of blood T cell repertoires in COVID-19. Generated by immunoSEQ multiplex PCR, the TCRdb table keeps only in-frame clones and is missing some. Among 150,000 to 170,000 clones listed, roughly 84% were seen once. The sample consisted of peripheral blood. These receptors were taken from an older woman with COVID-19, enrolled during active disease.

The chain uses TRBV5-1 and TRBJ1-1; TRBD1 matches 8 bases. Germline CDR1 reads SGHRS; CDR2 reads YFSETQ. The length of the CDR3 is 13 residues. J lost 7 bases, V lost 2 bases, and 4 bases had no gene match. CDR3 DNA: TGCGCCAGCAGCTTCCAGGGGGCGATTGAAGCTTTCTTT. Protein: CASSFQGAIEAFF.

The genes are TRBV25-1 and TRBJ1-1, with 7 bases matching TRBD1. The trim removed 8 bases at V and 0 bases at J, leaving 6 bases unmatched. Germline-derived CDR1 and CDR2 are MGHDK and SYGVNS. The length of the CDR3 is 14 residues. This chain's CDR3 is CASSRGRMNTEAFF. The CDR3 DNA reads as TGTGCCAGCTCCAGGGGGAGGATGAACACTGAAGCTTTCTTT.

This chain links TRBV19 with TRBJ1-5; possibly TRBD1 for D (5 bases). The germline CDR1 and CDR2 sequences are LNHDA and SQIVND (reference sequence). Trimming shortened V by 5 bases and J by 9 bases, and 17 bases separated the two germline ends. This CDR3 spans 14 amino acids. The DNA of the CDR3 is TGTGCCAGTAGTTCTCGGGGGAACTGGGGGCCCCAGCATTTT. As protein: CASSSRGNWGPQHF.